The table lists the clone carrying this T cell receptor beta chain with many counts. The antigen is unknown. Breast cancer patients provided tissue from their axillary draining lymph nodes. This sample is drawn from a study of breast tumors, draining lymph nodes, adjacent tissues. Overall study findings and caveats: Compared with basal-like, luminal-like tumors shared significantly more repertoire with nontumor tissue. Data only fit, rather than demonstrated, lymph node origin of most tumor T cells. Tumors had less TCR diversity than lymph nodes, more than nontumor tissue. Data fit most tumor T cells coming from lymph node, expanding in tumor.

In TCRdb, the multiplex PCR reads were re-called with MiXCR into one record per CDR3 protein. The sample contains 150,000 to 200,000 distinct CDR3 sequences, 30% to 40% of which appear only once. The CDR3 extends over 16 amino acids. From germline, CDR1 is MNHEY and CDR2 SVGAGI. Trimming cost V 2 bases and J 7 bases; bases outside gene matches: 11. Material: axillary lymph node tissue. The J gene is TRBJ2-7, the V gene TRBV6-5; 10 positions match TRBD2. The receptor comes from a female donor with breast cancer. Some clones in this sample may be carry-over from other donors' samples. CDR3 bases: TGTGCCAGCAGTTACGGGATAGCGGGGGGCCGGTGGGAGCAGTACTTC. Translating it yields CASSYGIAGGRWEQYF.